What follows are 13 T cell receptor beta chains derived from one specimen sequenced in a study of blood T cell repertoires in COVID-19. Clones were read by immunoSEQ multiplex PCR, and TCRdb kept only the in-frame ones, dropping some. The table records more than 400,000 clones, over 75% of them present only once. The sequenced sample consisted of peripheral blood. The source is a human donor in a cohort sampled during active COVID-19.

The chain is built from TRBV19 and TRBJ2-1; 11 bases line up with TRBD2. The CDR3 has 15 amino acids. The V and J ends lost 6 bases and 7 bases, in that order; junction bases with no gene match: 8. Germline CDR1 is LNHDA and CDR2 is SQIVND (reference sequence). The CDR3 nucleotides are TGTGCCAGTAGGGTAGCGGGAGGGAAGAGGAATGAGCAGTTCTTC. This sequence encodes CASRVAGGKRNEQFF.

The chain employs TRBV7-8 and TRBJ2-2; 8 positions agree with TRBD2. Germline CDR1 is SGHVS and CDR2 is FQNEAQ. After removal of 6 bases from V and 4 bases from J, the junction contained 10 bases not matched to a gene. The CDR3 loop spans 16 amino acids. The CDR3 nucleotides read TGTGCCAGCAGATTTTTGCCGGGAGGGCGCACCGGGGAGCTGTTTTTT. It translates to CASRFLPGGRTGELFF.

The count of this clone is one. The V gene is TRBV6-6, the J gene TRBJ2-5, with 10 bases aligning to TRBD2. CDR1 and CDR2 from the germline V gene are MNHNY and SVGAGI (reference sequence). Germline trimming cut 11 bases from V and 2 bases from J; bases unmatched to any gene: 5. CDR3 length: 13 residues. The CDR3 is CASLAGRQETQYF. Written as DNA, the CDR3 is TGTGCCTCACTAGCGGGGCGTCAAGAGACCCAGTACTTC.

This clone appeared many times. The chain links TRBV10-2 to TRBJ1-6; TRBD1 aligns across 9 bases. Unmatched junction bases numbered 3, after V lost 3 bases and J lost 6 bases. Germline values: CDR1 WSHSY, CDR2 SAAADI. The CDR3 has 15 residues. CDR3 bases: TGCGCCAGCAGTGAACCGGGACAGGGTAATTCACCCCTCCACTTT. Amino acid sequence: CASSEPGQGNSPLHF.

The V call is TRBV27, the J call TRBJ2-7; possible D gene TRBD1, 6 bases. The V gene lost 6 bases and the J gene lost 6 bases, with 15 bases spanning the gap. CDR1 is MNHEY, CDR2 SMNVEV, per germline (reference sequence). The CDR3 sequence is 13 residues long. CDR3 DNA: TGTGCCAGCAGGTCCTGGACAGCCCCCGAGCAGTACTTC. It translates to CASRSWTAPEQYF.

Here the CDR3 DNA reads TGTGCCAGCAGCGTAGCCCCCATCTACCAGTTCTTC. This translates into CASSVAPIYQFF. The chain joins TRBV9 to TRBJ2-1; unclear D gene. V lost 0 bases, J lost 13 bases, and 11 bases lay in between. This CDR3 contains 12 residues. Per germline, CDR1 SGDLS and CDR2 YYNGEE.

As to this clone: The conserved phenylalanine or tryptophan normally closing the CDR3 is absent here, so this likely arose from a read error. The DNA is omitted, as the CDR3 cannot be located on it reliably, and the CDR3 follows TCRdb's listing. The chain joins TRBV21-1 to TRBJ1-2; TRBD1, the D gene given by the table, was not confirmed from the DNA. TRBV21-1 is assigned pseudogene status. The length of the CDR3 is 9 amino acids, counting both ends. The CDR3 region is CASSKRQGL.

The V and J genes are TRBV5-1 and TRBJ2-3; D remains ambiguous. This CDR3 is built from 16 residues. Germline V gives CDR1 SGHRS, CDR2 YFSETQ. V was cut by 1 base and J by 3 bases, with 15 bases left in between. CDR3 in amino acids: CASSLSQAPRTDTQYF. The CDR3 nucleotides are TGCGCCAGCAGCTTGTCACAAGCACCGCGGACAGATACGCAGTATTTT. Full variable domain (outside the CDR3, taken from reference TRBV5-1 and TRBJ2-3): KAGVTQTPRYLIKTRGQQVTLSCSPISGHRSVSWYQQTPGQGLQFLFEYFSETQRNKGNFPGRFSGRQFSNSRSEMNVSTLELGDSALYLCASSLSQAPRTDTQYFGPGTRLTVL.

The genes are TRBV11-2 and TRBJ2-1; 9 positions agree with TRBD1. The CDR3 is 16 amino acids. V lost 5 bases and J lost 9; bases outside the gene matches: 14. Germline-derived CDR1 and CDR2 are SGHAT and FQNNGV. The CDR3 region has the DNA TGTGCCAGCAGCCTCCAGCCGGGACAGGGCATGGGTGAGCAGTTCTTC. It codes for CASSLQPGQGMGEQFF.

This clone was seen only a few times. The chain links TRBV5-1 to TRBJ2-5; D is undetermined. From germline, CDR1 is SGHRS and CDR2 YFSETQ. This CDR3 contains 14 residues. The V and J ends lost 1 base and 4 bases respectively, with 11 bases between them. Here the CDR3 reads CASSLSDPGETQYF. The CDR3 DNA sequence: TGCGCCAGCAGCTTGTCTGACCCGGGAGAGACCCAGTACTTC. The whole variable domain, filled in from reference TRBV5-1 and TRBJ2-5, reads KAGVTQTPRYLIKTRGQQVTLSCSPISGHRSVSWYQQTPGQGLQFLFEYFSETQRNKGNFPGRFSGRQFSNSRSEMNVSTLELGDSALYLCASSLSDPGETQYFGPGTRLLVL.

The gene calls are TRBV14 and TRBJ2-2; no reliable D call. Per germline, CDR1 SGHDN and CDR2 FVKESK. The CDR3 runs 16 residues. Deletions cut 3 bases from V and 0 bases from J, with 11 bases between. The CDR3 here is CASSQRTPTNTGELFF. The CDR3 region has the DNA TGTGCCAGCAGCCAGCGCACTCCTACGAACACCGGGGAGCTGTTTTTT.

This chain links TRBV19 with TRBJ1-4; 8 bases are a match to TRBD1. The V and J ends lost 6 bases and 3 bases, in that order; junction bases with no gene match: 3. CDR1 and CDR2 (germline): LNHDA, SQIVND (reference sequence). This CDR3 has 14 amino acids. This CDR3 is CASRETGANEKLFF. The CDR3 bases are TGTGCCAGTAGGGAGACAGGGGCTAATGAAAAACTGTTTTTT.

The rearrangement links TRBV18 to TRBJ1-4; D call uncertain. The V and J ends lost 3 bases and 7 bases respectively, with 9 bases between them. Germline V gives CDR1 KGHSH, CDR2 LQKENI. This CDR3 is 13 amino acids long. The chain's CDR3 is CASSPVTGEKLFF. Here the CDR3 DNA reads TGTGCCAGCTCACCGGTGACTGGTGAAAAACTGTTTTTT. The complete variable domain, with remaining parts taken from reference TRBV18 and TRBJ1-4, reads NAGVMQNPRHLVRRRGQEARLRCSPMKGHSHVYWYRQLPEEGLKFMVYLQKENIIDESGMPKERFSAEFPKEGPSILRIQQVVRGDSAAYFCASSPVTGEKLFFGSGTQLSVL.